This T cell receptor beta chain is from a study of cytomegalovirus exposure and HLA in healthy donors. The PCR employed 60 Vbeta primers together with 13 Jbeta primers. Sequencing was performed with immunoSEQ multiplex PCR; in TCRdb, only in-frame clones are kept and a portion is missing. The sample gives 150,000 to 200,000 clones, around 80% of which show up once; more than 1.1% is in the top ten. As for this clone: The antigen remains undetermined.

Donors were ostensibly healthy at sampling, although undocumented immune exposures were probable. Study results and caveats: Highly shared variants forming one cluster were likely a sequencing artifact.

Between the trimmed V and J ends, which lost 4 bases and 8 bases, there was a span of 14 bases. The CDR3 contains 13 residues. Germline CDR1 reads LGHNA; CDR2 reads YNFKEQ. This receptor was identified in a girl between 5 and 17 years old in good health and CMV-seropositive. The chain links TRBV4-2 to TRBJ1-1; D possibly corresponds to TRBD1 (6 bases). Sequenced: PBMCs. CDR3 DNA sequence: TGTGCCAGCAGCCCAGGGGCTGTCGGGGAAGCTTTCTTT. Its translation is CASSPGAVGEAFF.